This TCR beta chain was identified during a study of chemoradiotherapy in HPV16-positive cancers. Produced via immunoSEQ multiplex PCR; TCRdb's table is partial and in-frame only. The table records 36,000 or so clones, 80% of them present only once. The CDR3 is 17 residues long. V lost 2 bases and J lost 2, with 15 bases in between. Germline V gives CDR1 SGHAT, CDR2 FQNNGV. The sequence was collected from a human donor with HPV-associated anogenital cancer. Source: blood, taken from a patient who underwent chemoradiotherapy. This chain uses TRBV11-2 with TRBJ1-4, with a possible D match to TRBD1 (5 bases). The CDR3 DNA sequence: TGTGCCAGCAGCTTACCCCCCGAATGGGGGACTAATGAAAAACTGTTTTTT. It translates to CASSLPPEWGTNEKLFF.